This TCR beta chain appears in the sequencing data of a study of T cells in Graves' hyperthyroidism and ophthalmopathy. Authors of the study amplified TCR beta CDR3 regions from RNA transcripts. The HTBI primer set served for first-round RT-PCR of the TCR CDR3. One entry per CDR3 protein results from TCRdb running MiXCR on the multiplex PCR reads. The sample lists 350,000 or so distinct CDR3 sequences, about a sixth occurring once. CDR3 length equals 17 residues. Germline V CDR1 and CDR2: MNHEY, SVGEGT. The ends were cut back, 6 bases at V and 0 bases at J, with 18 bases in the middle. The sequence came from a woman aged 40 to 49 with Graves' ophthalmopathy. The chain joins TRBV6-2 or TRBV6-3 to TRBJ2-1; D gene uncertain. Material for sequencing was blood. The CDR3 loop is CASRQTPQLGSYNEQFF. The DNA for the CDR3 is TGTGCCAGCAGACAAACCCCTCAATTGGGCTCCTACAATGAGCAGTTCTTC.